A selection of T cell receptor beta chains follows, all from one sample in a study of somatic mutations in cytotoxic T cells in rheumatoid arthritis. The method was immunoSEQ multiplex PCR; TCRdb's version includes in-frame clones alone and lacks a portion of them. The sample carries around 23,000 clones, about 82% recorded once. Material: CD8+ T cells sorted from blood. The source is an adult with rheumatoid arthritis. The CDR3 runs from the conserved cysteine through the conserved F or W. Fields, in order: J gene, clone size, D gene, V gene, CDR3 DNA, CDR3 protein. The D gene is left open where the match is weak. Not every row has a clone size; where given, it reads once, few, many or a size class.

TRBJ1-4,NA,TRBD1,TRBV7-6,TGTGCCAGCAGCCCCCGGACAGGGGGTAATGAAAAACTGTTTTTT,CASSPRTGGNEKLFF
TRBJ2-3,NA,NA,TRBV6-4,TGTGCCAGCAGTGGAGTGGCGGGGGCTTCAGATACGCAGTATTTT,CASSGVAGASDTQYF
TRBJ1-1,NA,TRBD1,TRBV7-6,TGTGCCAGCAGCTCACACAGGGGCGGGGACGAGGAAGCTTTCTTT,CASSSHRGGDEEAFF
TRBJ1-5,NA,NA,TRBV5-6,TGTGCCAGCAGTCCTGGCGGCTATCAGCCCCAGCATTTT,CASSPGGYQPQHF
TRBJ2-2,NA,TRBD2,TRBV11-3,TGTGCCAGCAGCGTGACTAGCGGGGGGACGAACACCGGGGAGCTGTTTTTT,CASSVTSGGTNTGELFF
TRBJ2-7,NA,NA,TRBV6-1,TGTGCCAGCAGATACAGGGAGGGCTCCTCCGAGCAGTACTTC,CASRYREGSSEQYF
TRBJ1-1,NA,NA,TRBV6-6,TGTGCCAGCAGCCCGATCGGAGGAGCCAACACTGAAGCTTTCTTT,CASSPIGGANTEAFF
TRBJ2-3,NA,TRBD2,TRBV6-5,TGTGCCAGCAGTCCCCTAGCGGGGGGGGTGGATACGCAGTATTTT,CASSPLAGGVDTQYF
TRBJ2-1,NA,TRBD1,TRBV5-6,TGTGCCAGCAGCTCGACAGGGGATGAGCAGTTCTTC,CASSSTGDEQFF
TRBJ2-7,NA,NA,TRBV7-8,TGTGCCAGCAGTGCCTTCGGGCCCTACGAGCAGTACTTC,CASSAFGPYEQYF
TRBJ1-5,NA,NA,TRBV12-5,TGTGCTAGTGGTTTGGGTACTAGCAATCAGCCCCAGCATTTT,CASGLGTSNQPQHF
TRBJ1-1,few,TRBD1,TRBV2,TGTGCCAGCAGTGAAGCGCTTCGGGCAGGGGGATTAGCTTTCTTT,CASSEALRAGGLAFF
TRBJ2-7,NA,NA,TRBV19,TGTGCCAGTAGCCCCCGACCGGGTTCCTACGAGCAGTACTTC,CASSPRPGSYEQYF
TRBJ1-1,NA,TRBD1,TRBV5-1,TGCGCCAGCAGCTTATACGGACAGGGGGTACGAAACACTGAAGCTTTCTTT,CASSLYGQGVRNTEAFF
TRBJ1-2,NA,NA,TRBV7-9,TGTGCCAGCAGCTTAGCGTTGGCAGGGGAGGACTATGGCTACACCTTC,CASSLALAGEDYGYTF
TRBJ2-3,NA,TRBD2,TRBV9,TGTGCCAGCAGCGTAGAGGGTAGCGGGGCCTACACAGATACGCAGTATTTT,CASSVEGSGAYTDTQYF
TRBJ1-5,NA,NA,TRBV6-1,TGTGCCAGCAGTGAAGACCAGTTTGAGCCCCAGCATTTT,CASSEDQFEPQHF
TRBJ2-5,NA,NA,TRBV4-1,TGCGCCAGCAGCCAAGCTCCAGGGAGTATGGAGACCCAGTACTTC,CASSQAPGSMETQYF
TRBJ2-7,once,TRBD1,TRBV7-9,TGTGCCAGCAGCTTAGAACCGGGACAGGGTTACGAGCAGTACTTC,CASSLEPGQGYEQYF
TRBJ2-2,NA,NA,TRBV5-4,TGTGCCCACACAGCGTACGCGAACACCGGGGAGCTGTTTTTT,CAHTAYANTGELFF
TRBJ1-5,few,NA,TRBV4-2,TGTGCCAGCAGCCAAGATATGGGAACAGGGAGATGGAATCAGCCCCAGCATTTT,CASSQDMGTGRWNQPQHF
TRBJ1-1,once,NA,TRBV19,TGTGCCAGTAGTATAAGACAGTCCCTTGAAGCTTTCTTT,CASSIRQSLEAFF
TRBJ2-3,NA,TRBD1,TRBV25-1,TGTGCCAGCGGAGGACAGGTGGGGGCTTCAGTTACGCAGTATTTT,CASGGQVGASVTQYF
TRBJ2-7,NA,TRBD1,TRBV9,TGTGCCAGCAGTGATGACGGGACAGGCTACTACGAGCAGTACTTC,CASSDDGTGYYEQYF
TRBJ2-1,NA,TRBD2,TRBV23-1,TGCGCCAGCAGTCCACGGACTAGCGGGGGACAAACCTACAATGAGCAGTTCTTC,CASSPRTSGGQTYNEQFF
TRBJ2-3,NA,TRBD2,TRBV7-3,TGTGCCAGCAGCTATAGCGGGGGGGCTGGGGATACGCAGTATTTT,CASSYSGGAGDTQYF
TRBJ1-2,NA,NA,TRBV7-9,TGTGCCAGCAGCTTAGTGGGCGAGGCTAATGGCTACACCTTC,CASSLVGEANGYTF
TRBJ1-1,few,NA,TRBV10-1,TGCGCCAGCAGTGATCTGGGGGTGGGGGCTGAAGCTTTCTTT,CASSDLGVGAEAFF
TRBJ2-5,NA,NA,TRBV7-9,TGTGCCAGCAGCCCGGCGGGTAGGGCAGAGACCCAGTACTTC,CASSPAGRAETQYF
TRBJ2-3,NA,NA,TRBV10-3,TGTGCCATCAGTGAAGTCGAGACCCCAGATACGCAGTATTTT,CAISEVETPDTQYF
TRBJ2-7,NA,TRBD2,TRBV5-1,TGCGCCAGCAGCTTGGGCGTTAGCGGGGAGTACGAGCAGTACTTC,CASSLGVSGEYEQYF
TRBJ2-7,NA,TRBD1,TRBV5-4,TGTGCCAGCAGCTGGGGGCAGGGGGCCAACGAGCAGTACTTC,CASSWGQGANEQYF
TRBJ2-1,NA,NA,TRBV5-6,TGTGCCAGCAGCTTGGGTGGCGGATCCTACAATGAGCAGTTCTTC,CASSLGGGSYNEQFF
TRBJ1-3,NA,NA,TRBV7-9,TGTGCCAGCACCCCCCCCAACTCTGGAAACACCATATATTTT,CASTPPNSGNTIYF
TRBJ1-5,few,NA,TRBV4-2,TGTGCCAGCAGCCAAGGCAAGGAGCCCCAGCATTTT,CASSQGKEPQHF
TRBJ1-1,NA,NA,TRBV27,TGTGCCAGCAGTTTAATGGGAGAGAACACTGAAGCTTTCTTT,CASSLMGENTEAFF
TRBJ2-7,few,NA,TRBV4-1,TGCGCCAGCAGCCAAGAAGGGATAGCCTACGAGCAGTACTTC,CASSQEGIAYEQYF